This T cell receptor beta chain appears in the sequencing data of a study of regulatory T cells in long-lasting Graves disease. CDR3 regions were amplified by Arm-PCR using iRepertoire HTBI primers to build TCR beta libraries. Via MiXCR, TCRdb re-called the multiplex PCR reads, giving one row per CDR3 protein. The sample has some 340,000 distinct CDR3 sequences, 10% to 15% seen once. This clonotype has a count of ten or more. Between the trimmed V and J ends, which lost 4 bases and 2 bases, there was a span of 16 bases. Germline V lookup: CDR1 SNHLY, CDR2 FYNNEI. The CDR3 is made up of 16 amino acids. As to time point: newly diagnosed GD, antithyroid drugs for less than 3 months. Making the TCR library involved RNA that had been extracted from PBMCs. These sequences were also reported in another study, on T cells in Graves' hyperthyroidism and ophthalmopathy. This second study notes: Newly diagnosed hyperthyroidism patients aged 18 to 65 years had disease lasting under 2 months. A 13 V-J signature model discriminated ophthalmopathy versus stable hyperthyroidism.

The specimen was peripheral blood mononuclear cells (PBMCs), collected at new diagnosis, from a patient treated with antithyroid drugs. This chain connects TRBV2 to TRBJ2-3, with D perhaps TRBD1 or TRBD2 (5 bases each). The receptor's source is a woman under 30 with Graves disease. CDR3 in DNA: TGTGCCAGCAGTGGCCGGGACCTTCTCTCCACAGATACGCAGTATTTT. It specifies CASSGRDLLSTDTQYF.